This TCR beta chain was profiled in a study of graft-versus-host responses after intestinal transplantation. This table comes from immunoSEQ multiplex PCR, and its TCRdb copy is limited to in-frame clones, with some not included. The sample consists of approximately 15,000 clones, 75% to 85% of them appearing once. Lymphocytes (intraepithelial and lamina propria) were released by processing the graft tissue. The sample in question was ileum tissue, obtained 104 days after intestinal transplant. This TCR derives from a human patient who received an intestinal transplant, so some T cells may come from the graft donor.

Written as DNA, the CDR3 is TGTGCCAGCAGCGTCCTCCCGGGACTAGCGGGAGTAGGGGGGGAGACCCAGTACTTC. Its protein is CASSVLPGLAGVGGETQYF. The rearrangement joins TRBV7-2 to TRBJ2-5; 14 nucleotides line up with TRBD2. CDR3 length: 19 amino acids. V gave up 5 bases and J gave up 5 bases; unmatched junction bases: 16. Germline CDR1 SGHTA, CDR2 FQGNSA. The entire variable domain, with the rest obtained from reference TRBV7-2 and TRBJ2-5, is as follows: GAGVSQSPSNKVTEKGKDVELRCDPISGHTALYWYRQSLGQGLEFLIYFQGNSAPDKSGLPSDRFSAERTGGSVSTLTIQRTQQEDSAVYLCASSVLPGLAGVGGETQYFGPGTRLLVL.